Following are 22 T cell receptor beta chains from one sample sequenced in a study of OX40 agonist ivuxolimab in advanced cancers. Sequenced by immunoSEQ multiplex PCR; TCRdb stores in-frame clones only, minus some. The sample lists roughly 80,000 clones, over 75% occurring once. The sequencing used CD4+ or CD8+ T cells sorted from blood, collected in a trial of the OX40 agonist ivuxolimab. These receptors all come from an adult with an advanced solid tumor such as melanoma, head and neck, liver or kidney cancer.

The chain links TRBV18 to TRBJ2-5; a possible D gene is TRBD1 (6 bases). CDR1 KGHSH and CDR2 LQKENI come from the germline V gene. The CDR3 covers 13 residues. The V and J ends lost 5 bases and 4 bases respectively, with 11 bases between them. The CDR3 region has the DNA TGTGCCAGCTCATTACAGGGTGGAGAGACCCAGTACTTC. Its protein product is CASSLQGGETQYF.

The chain links TRBV28 to TRBJ1-1; 7 bases line up with TRBD1. V lost 4 bases to trimming and J lost 2 bases; unmatched junction nucleotides: 7. The CDR3 is 15 residues long. CDR1 and CDR2 (germline): MDHEN, SYDVKM. DNA of the CDR3: TGTGCCAGCAGTTCCGGACAGGCACTCAACACTGAAGCTTTCTTT. Amino acid sequence: CASSSGQALNTEAFF.

The chain uses TRBV6-1 and TRBJ2-7; no clear D. The V and J ends lost 6 bases and 2 bases respectively, with 8 bases between them. The CDR3 is 12 amino acids. Germline V gives CDR1 MNHNS, CDR2 SASEGT. CDR3 sequence: CASRREPYEQYF. The CDR3 DNA is TGTGCCAGCAGGCGCGAACCCTACGAGCAGTACTTC.

The chain carries TRBV28 and TRBJ1-1; a possible D gene is TRBD1 (5 bases). The V end was cut by 4 bases, the J end by 1 base, with 10 bases between. The CDR3 has 14 residues. Germline V gene data show CDR1 as MDHEN and CDR2 as SYDVKM. The DNA of the CDR3 is TGTGCCAGCAGTTCGGCAGGGACGAACACTGAAGCTTTCTTT. Translated: CASSSAGTNTEAFF. The entire variable domain, with the rest obtained from reference TRBV28 and TRBJ1-1, is as follows: DVKVTQSSRYLVKRTGEKVFLECVQDMDHENMFWYRQDPGLGLRLIYFSYDVKMKEKGDIPEGYSVSREKKERFSLILESASTNQTSMYLCASSSAGTNTEAFFGQGTRLTVV.

V and J are TRBV6-1 and TRBJ2-7; D gene ambiguous. Trimming left V 7 bases short and J 2 bases short, with 15 bases between. The CDR3 has 14 amino acids. Per germline, CDR1 MNHNS and CDR2 SASEGT. The CDR3 sequence: CASIPSTSPYEQYF. The CDR3 DNA is TGTGCCAGCATCCCGAGTACCAGCCCCTACGAGCAGTACTTC.

The chain links TRBV7-2 to TRBJ2-3; no clear D. In germline, CDR1 is SGHTA, CDR2 FQGNSA. Trimming cost V 0 bases and J 6 bases, with 13 bases left between them. The CDR3 consists of 15 residues. DNA of the CDR3: TGTGCCAGCAGCTTAGCGGTCGGTTTCTCGGATACGCAGTATTTT. It codes for CASSLAVGFSDTQYF.

As to this clone: A much larger clone sits a single nucleotide away, making a read error possible. V gene TRBV11-2 combines with J gene TRBJ1-3; the D is unclear. There are 15 residues in the CDR3. The V end lost 0 bases, the J end lost 0 bases, and 6 bases lay between the germline ends. CDR1 and CDR2 from the germline V gene are SGHAT and FQNNGV. The CDR3 DNA sequence: TGTGCCAGCAGCTTAGAAGGGAGCTCTGGAAACACCATATATTTT. Translation: CASSLEGSSGNTIYF.

This clone has a single count. The rearrangement uses TRBV5-4 and TRBJ1-2, with D possibly TRBD1 on 5 matching bases. This CDR3 spans 14 amino acids. Trimming left V 6 bases short and J 2 bases short, with 14 bases between. Germline V lookup: CDR1 SGHNT, CDR2 YYREEE (reference sequence). In DNA, the CDR3 is TGTGCCAGCACCGAGGTGGGGCGGAACTATGGCTACACCTTC. Translation: CASTEVGRNYGYTF.

This chain connects TRBV6-1 to TRBJ1-1; D not resolved. CDR1 is MNHNS and CDR2 is SASEGT in the germline V gene. The V end lost 5 bases, the J end lost 1 base, and 5 bases lay between the germline ends. CDR3 length: 12 amino acids. CDR3 sequence: CASSTQNTEAFF. CDR3 nucleotide sequence: TGTGCCAGCAGTACCCAGAACACTGAAGCTTTCTTT.

The V call is TRBV5-5, the J call TRBJ1-5; 8 bases fit TRBD1. CDR1 is SGHKS and CDR2 is YYEKEE in the germline V gene (reference sequence). The V gene end was trimmed by 5 bases and the J gene end by 5 bases; junction bases not matched to a gene: 6. The CDR3 covers 14 residues. Here the CDR3 DNA reads TGTGCCAGCAGTAAGACAGGGGATGATCAGCCCCAGCATTTT. This sequence encodes CASSKTGDDQPQHF. Together with reference TRBV5-5 and TRBJ1-5, the CDR3 gives the full variable domain: DAGVTQSPTHLIKTRGQQVTLRCSPISGHKSVSWYQQVLGQGPQFIFQYYEKEERGRGNFPDRFSARQFPNYSSELNVNALLLGDSALYLCASSKTGDDQPQHFGDGTRLSIL.

The gene calls are TRBV4-3 and TRBJ1-1, with 7 bases lining up with TRBD1. V trimming: 4 bases; J trimming: 4 bases; junction bases outside the gene matches: 9. Germline CDR1 is LGHNA and CDR2 is YSLEER. The CDR3 contains 15 residues. The CDR3 DNA sequence: TGCGCCAGCAGCCGACACGAGGGGGCGACCACTGAAGCTTTCTTT. Protein: CASSRHEGATTEAFF.

The chain combines TRBV10-3 with TRBJ1-1; D is uncertain. CDR3 size: 16 residues. Trimming shortened V by 2 bases and J by 0 bases, and 13 bases separated the two germline ends. From germline, CDR1 is ENHRY and CDR2 SYGVKD. For the CDR3, the DNA is TGTGCCATCAGTGAGGTCCAGCCTAGCATGAACACTGAAGCTTTCTTT. Protein sequence: CAISEVQPSMNTEAFF.

The chain combines TRBV7-2 with TRBJ2-1; unclear D gene. The CDR3 consists of 14 residues. Trimming pared 6 bases from V and 7 bases from J, leaving 16 bases between. The V gene's germline CDR1 is SGHTA and CDR2 FQGNSA. In DNA, the CDR3 is TGTGCCAGCAGGTCCCCCCTTTGGGGAAATGAGCAGTTCTTC. Protein sequence: CASRSPLWGNEQFF.

This sequence joins TRBV11-1 and TRBJ2-7, with a possible D match to TRBD1 (5 bases). CDR1 is SGHAT, CDR2 FQDESV, per germline (reference sequence). Trimming removed 8 bases at V and 4 bases at J, with 15 bases between. The CDR3 loop spans 13 amino acids. The CDR3 coding sequence is TGTGCCAGCCAGAGGACACCGCCGTACGAGCAGTACTTC. Translated: CASQRTPPYEQYF.

This sequence joins TRBV13 and TRBJ2-2; 10 bases agree with TRBD2. Germline lookup yields CDR1 PRHDT and CDR2 FYEKMQ (reference sequence). Unmatched junction bases numbered 8, after V lost 5 bases and J lost 8 bases. This CDR3 has 15 residues. The CDR3 bases are TGTGCCAGCAGCCTCCGGACTAGCGGACTTGGGGAGCTGTTTTTT. Translation gives CASSLRTSGLGELFF.

V is TRBV10-3 and J is TRBJ1-3; 7 bases are shared with TRBD1. There are 13 residues in the CDR3. Per germline, CDR1 ENHRY and CDR2 SYGVKD. V shed 10 bases and J 4 bases; nucleotides not matched to a gene: 7. CDR3 DNA: TGTGCCACGGAGAGGGGGCCGGGAAACACCATATATTTT. Its translation is CATERGPGNTIYF.

This clone was seen just once. The gene calls are TRBV7-2 and TRBJ1-2; D not resolved. Trimming stripped 5 bases from V and 4 bases from J, with 11 bases between. The CDR3 spans 13 residues. Per germline, CDR1 SGHTA and CDR2 FQGNSA. CDR3 nucleotides: TGTGCCAGCAGCGCTCTGGACGTCTATGGCTACACCTTC. Translating gives CASSALDVYGYTF.

The rearrangement links TRBV11-2 to TRBJ1-1, with D perhaps TRBD1 (5 bases). The V gene lost 4 bases and the J gene lost 7 bases, with 19 bases spanning the gap. This CDR3 is 15 amino acids long. Germline loops: CDR1 SGHAT, CDR2 FQNNGV. The CDR3 sequence is CASSSWRQRSYEAFF. Here the CDR3 DNA reads TGTGCCAGCAGCTCCTGGAGACAGAGGAGCTATGAAGCTTTCTTT.

The chain links TRBV5-5 to TRBJ1-5, with 7 bases fitting TRBD1. Unmatched junction bases numbered 8, after V lost 4 bases and J lost 4 bases. The CDR3 contains 15 residues. CDR1 and CDR2 from the germline V gene are SGHKS and YYEKEE (reference sequence). CDR3 loop: CASSATGLENQPQHF. CDR3 DNA: TGTGCCAGCAGCGCGACAGGGTTGGAGAATCAGCCCCAGCATTTT.

The rearrangement joins TRBV18 to TRBJ1-1; the D is unclear. CDR1 is KGHSH, CDR2 LQKENI, per germline. The V end was cut by 4 bases, the J end by 6 bases, with 12 bases between. The CDR3 consists of 13 residues. The CDR3 loop is CASSLLVESEAFF. As DNA, the CDR3 is TGTGCCAGCTCACTTTTAGTTGAATCTGAAGCTTTCTTT.

The gene calls are TRBV5-6 and TRBJ1-5, with a tentative D call TRBD1 (5 bases). Trimming left V 2 bases short and J 0 bases short, with 9 bases between. The germline V gene has CDR1 SGHDT and CDR2 YYEEEE. CDR3 length: 15 amino acids. CDR3 region: CASSFGQFSNQPQHF. CDR3 nucleotide sequence: TGTGCCAGCAGCTTTGGACAATTTAGCAATCAGCCCCAGCATTTT.

This chain joins TRBV6-1 and TRBJ1-5, with D unresolved. Germline CDR1 reads MNHNS; CDR2 reads SASEGT. Trimming left V 2 bases short and J 4 bases short, with 12 bases between. The CDR3 length is 15 residues. The DNA for the CDR3 is TGTGCCAGCAGTGAACCCTTTAACGATAATCAGCCCCAGCATTTT. It specifies CASSEPFNDNQPQHF.